This TCR beta chain appears in the sequencing data of a study of spatial heterogeneity in lung cancer. From germline, CDR1 is SEHNR and CDR2 FQNEAQ (reference sequence). The CDR3 runs 18 residues. The J segment lost 3 bases and the V segment lost 4 bases, leaving 12 bases of the junction unmatched. This clonotype was seen many times. Documented time point: blood at routine non-recurrence follow-up after resection. One entry per CDR3 protein, called by TCRdb with MiXCR from the 5' RACE reads. The table has roughly 29,000 distinct CDR3 sequences, more than 4.5% seen once. The sequence derives from a female donor with early-stage non-small cell lung cancer. The sequencing here drew on PBMCs, taken at follow-up. The genes are TRBV7-9 and TRBJ2-3; 11 bases align to TRBD1. This CDR3 reads CASSSNTADRGRTDTQYF. In DNA, the CDR3 is TGTGCCAGCAGCTCAAACACCGCGGACAGGGGGCGGACAGATACGCAGTATTTT.